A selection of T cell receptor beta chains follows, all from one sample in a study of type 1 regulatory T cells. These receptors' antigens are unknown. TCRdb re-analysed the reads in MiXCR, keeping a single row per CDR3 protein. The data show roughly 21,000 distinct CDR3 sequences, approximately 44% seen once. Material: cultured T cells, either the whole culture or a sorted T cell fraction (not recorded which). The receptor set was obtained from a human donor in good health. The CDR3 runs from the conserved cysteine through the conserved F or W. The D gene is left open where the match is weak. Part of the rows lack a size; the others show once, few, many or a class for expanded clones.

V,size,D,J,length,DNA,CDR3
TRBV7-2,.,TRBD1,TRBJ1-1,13,TGTGCCAGCAGCATGCAGGGGGACACTGAAGCTTTCTTT,CASSMQGDTEAFF
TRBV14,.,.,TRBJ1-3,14,TGTGCCAGCAGCCCCACCGGGGTTAGAAACACCATATATTTT,CASSPTGVRNTIYF
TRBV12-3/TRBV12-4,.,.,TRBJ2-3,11,TGTGCCAGCACTTTCACTGGAACGCAGTATTTT,CASTFTGTQYF
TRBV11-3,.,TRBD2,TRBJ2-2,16,TGTGCCAGCAGCTCGGCGGGGGGGCTCCGGGGCGGGGAGCTGTTTTTT,CASSSAGGLRGGELFF
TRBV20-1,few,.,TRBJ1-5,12,TGCAGTGCTCCCGGACTGGCGCAGCCCCAGCATTTT,CSAPGLAQPQHF
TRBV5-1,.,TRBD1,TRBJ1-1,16,TGCGCCAGCAGCTTGGGAGGGACAGGGCTGTACACTGAAGCTTTCTTT,CASSLGGTGLYTEAFF
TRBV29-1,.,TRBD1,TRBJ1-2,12,TGCAGCGTTAATCGACAGGGGGTTTTCTACACCTTC,CSVNRQGVFYTF
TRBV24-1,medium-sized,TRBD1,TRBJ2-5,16,TGTGCCACCAGTGCAAGTCCGGGACAGGGTATTGAGACCCAGTACTTC,CATSASPGQGIETQYF
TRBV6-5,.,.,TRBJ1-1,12,TGTGCCAGCATTACGAGGTACGCTGAAGCTTTCTTT,CASITRYAEAFF
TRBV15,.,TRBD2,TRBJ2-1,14,TGTGCCACCAGCGCGGGGGGGACCCACAATGAGCAGTTCTTC,CATSAGGTHNEQFF
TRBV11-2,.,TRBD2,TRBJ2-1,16,TGTGCCAGCAGCCCCGAAGCGGGACTAGCGGGGGGGCGGCAGTTCTTC,CASSPEAGLAGGRQFF
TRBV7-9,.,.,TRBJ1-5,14,TGTGCCAGCAGCTTAGACGGTAGCAATCAGCCCCAGCATTTT,CASSLDGSNQPQHF
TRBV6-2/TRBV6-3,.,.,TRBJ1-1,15,TGTGTCAGCAGATTCCAGGACGGACCCGGGGGTGAAGCTTTCTTT,CVSRFQDGPGGEAFF
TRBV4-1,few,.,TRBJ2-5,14,TGCGCCAGCAGCCGCCAGGGCATTCAAGAGACCCAGTACTTC,CASSRQGIQETQYF
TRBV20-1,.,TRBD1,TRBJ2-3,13,TGCAGTGCTAGAGACAGCGACAGGGAGACGCAGTATTTT,CSARDSDRETQYF
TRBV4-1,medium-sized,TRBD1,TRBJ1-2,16,TGCGCCAGCAGCCGCCCGGAAGGACAGGGCCACTATGGCTACACCTTC,CASSRPEGQGHYGYTF
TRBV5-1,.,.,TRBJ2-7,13,TGCGCCAGCAGCTTAGGTTCTTACGGCGAGCAGTACTTC,CASSLGSYGEQYF
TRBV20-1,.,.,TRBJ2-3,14,TGCAGTGCCCCCCGGCCGGGGCACACAGATACGCAGTATTTT,CSAPRPGHTDTQYF
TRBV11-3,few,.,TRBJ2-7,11,TGTGCCAGCAGCTTGGGGGTAGAGCAGTACTTC,CASSLGVEQYF
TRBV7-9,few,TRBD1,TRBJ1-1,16,TGTGCCAGCAGCGCCTCCGGGACAGGGTTTCACACTGAAGCTTTCTTT,CASSASGTGFHTEAFF
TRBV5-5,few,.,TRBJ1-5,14,TGTGCCAGCAGCCCGGACCCGAACAATCAGCCCCAGCATTTT,CASSPDPNNQPQHF
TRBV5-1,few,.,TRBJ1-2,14,TGCGCCAGCAGCTTGTACGTGGTGGGGTATGGCTACACCTTC,CASSLYVVGYGYTF
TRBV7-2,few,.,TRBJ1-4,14,TGTGCCAGCAGCTTGACAGCCTCTAATGAAAAACTGTTTTTT,CASSLTASNEKLFF
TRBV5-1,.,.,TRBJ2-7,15,TGCGCCAGCAGCTTGGGAGGGCTAAGCTCCTACGAGCAGTACTTC,CASSLGGLSSYEQYF
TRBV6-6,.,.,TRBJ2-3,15,TGTGCCAGCAGTTACTCTCCGGTGGGGCCGGATACGCAGTATTTT,CASSYSPVGPDTQYF
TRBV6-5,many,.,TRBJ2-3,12,TGTGCCAGCAGGACGGGTGCAGATACGCAGTATTTT,CASRTGADTQYF
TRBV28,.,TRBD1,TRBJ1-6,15,TGTGCCAGCAGTCCGGGGGACAGGAATAATTCACCCCTCCACTTT,CASSPGDRNNSPLHF
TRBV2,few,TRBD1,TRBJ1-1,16,TGTGCCAGCAGGGAAAGGACAGGGGGGACAGACACTGAAGCTTTCTTT,CASRERTGGTDTEAFF
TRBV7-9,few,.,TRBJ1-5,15,TGTGCCAGCAGCTTAGCCCAGGGGATTGATCAGCCCCAGCATTTT,CASSLAQGIDQPQHF
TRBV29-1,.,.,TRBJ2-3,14,TGCAGCGCCAGTCGCCCCCCAATCACAGATACGCAGTATTTT,CSASRPPITDTQYF
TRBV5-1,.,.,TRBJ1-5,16,TGCGCCAGCAGCTTCAGGCAGATTAATAGCAATCAGCCCCAGCATTTT,CASSFRQINSNQPQHF
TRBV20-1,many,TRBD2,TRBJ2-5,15,TGCAGTGCTACCCGAGAGGCGGGGGGGCTGGAGACCCAGTACTTC,CSATREAGGLETQYF
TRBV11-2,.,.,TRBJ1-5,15,TGTGCCAGCAGCTTAGGAGGGGCCAGCAATCAGCCCCAGCATTTT,CASSLGGASNQPQHF
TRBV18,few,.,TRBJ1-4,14,TGTGCCAGCTCACGAACGGCAACTAATGAAAAACTGTTTTTT,CASSRTATNEKLFF
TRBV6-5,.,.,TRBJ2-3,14,TGTGCCAGCAGATGGGGGGACTTAGGCTCCGCGCAGTATTTT,CASRWGDLGSAQYF
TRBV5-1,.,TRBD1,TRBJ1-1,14,TGCGCCAGCAGCAGGGGACAGCTGAACACTGAAGCTTTCTTT,CASSRGQLNTEAFF
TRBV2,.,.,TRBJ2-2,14,TGTGCCACCGGAGAGGCCATTTACACCGGGGAGCTGTTTTTT,CATGEAIYTGELFF
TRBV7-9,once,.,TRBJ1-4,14,TGTGCCAGCTGCCAGACCAGCATTAAGGAAAAACTGTTTTTT,CASCQTSIKEKLFF
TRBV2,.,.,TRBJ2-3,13,TGTGCCAGCGACAGGGACTTGGGGGATACGCAGTATTTT,CASDRDLGDTQYF
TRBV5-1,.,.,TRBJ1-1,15,TGCGCCAGCAGCCCGCCCTGGGGACTGAACACTGAAGCTTTCTTT,CASSPPWGLNTEAFF
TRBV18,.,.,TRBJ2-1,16,TGTGCCAGATCATCCACTTTCGGGCTATCCCCCAATGAGCAGTTCTTC,CARSSTFGLSPNEQFF
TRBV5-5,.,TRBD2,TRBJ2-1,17,TGTGCCAGCAGCTTTAGGGTGTCGGCGGGGGGGCCCCTTGAGCAGTTCTTC,CASSFRVSAGGPLEQFF
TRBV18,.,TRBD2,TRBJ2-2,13,TGTGCCAGCTCATTAGCGGGGGACCGGGAGCTGCTTTTT,CASSLAGDRELLF
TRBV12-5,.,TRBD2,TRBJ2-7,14,TGTGCTAGTGGCCTGGGACTAGCGGGCTACGAGCAGTACTTC,CASGLGLAGYEQYF
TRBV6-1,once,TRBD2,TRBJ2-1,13,TGTGCCGCCCGAGCGGGGGGGCGGTATGAGCAGTTCTTC,CAARAGGRYEQFF
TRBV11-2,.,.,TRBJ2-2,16,TGTGCCAGCAGCTTATCGGGCAGGGGCTACACCGGGGAGCTGTTTTTT,CASSLSGRGYTGELFF
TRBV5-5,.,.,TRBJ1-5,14,TGTGCCAGCAGCTTAAGCTTATCTAATCAGCCCCAGCATTTT,CASSLSLSNQPQHF
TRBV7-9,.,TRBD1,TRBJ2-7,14,TGTGCCAGCCGACAGGGGGCAAGCTCCTACGAGCAGTACTTC,CASRQGASSYEQYF